The 15 T cell receptor beta chains below all came from one sample that was sequenced in a study of shared clonotypes between healthy human individuals. TCRdb's copy holds only in-frame clones and misses some; the assay was immunoSEQ multiplex PCR. The sample shows some 980,000 clones, 76% of them seen only once. Sequenced sample: memory CD4+ T cells sorted from blood. Subset given: CD45RA-negative fraction. These receptors came from a man between 18 and 29 years old in good health.

The chain links TRBV18 to TRBJ1-1; 10 nucleotides match TRBD1. CDR3 length: 16 amino acids. The V gene's germline CDR1 is KGHSH and CDR2 LQKENI. Trimming removed 10 bases from V and 6 bases from J; junction bases left unmatched: 17. The CDR3 reads CATNPGTGVLVAEAFF. The CDR3 DNA reads TGTGCCACGAACCCCGGGACAGGGGTCCTTGTGGCTGAAGCTTTCTTT.

The rearrangement uses TRBV18 and TRBJ2-5; D might be TRBD1 (5 bases). CDR3 length: 15 amino acids. The V end lost 0 bases, the J end lost 0 bases, and 8 bases lay between the germline ends. Germline loops: CDR1 KGHSH, CDR2 LQKENI. As DNA, the CDR3 is TGTGCCAGCTCACCACCGGGGCAGTACCAAGAGACCCAGTACTTC. Protein sequence: CASSPPGQYQETQYF.

The chain couples TRBV27 to TRBJ2-5; possibly TRBD1 or TRBD2 for D (5 bases each). The J call is uncertain, as TRBJ2-7 better fits the DNA end. Looked up from germline, CDR1 is MNHEY and CDR2 is SMNVEV (reference sequence). This CDR3 contains 14 residues. CDR3 sequence (DNA): TGTGCCAGCAGTCCTACCGGGACCCTCTACGAGCAGTACTTC. Protein: CASSPTGTLYEQYF.

Ten or more counts support this clone. The chain carries TRBV7-2 and TRBJ2-7; tentative D call: TRBD2 (5 bases). CDR1 is SGHTA and CDR2 is FQGNSA in the germline V gene. The CDR3 runs 13 residues. V gave up 4 bases and J gave up 6 bases, with 13 bases separating them. The chain's CDR3 is CASSYPDRGEQYF. The CDR3 DNA sequence: TGTGCCAGCAGCTATCCTGACCGGGGCGAGCAGTACTTC.

The chain has TRBV28 and TRBJ2-7, with D perhaps assigned TRBD1 or TRBD2 (6 bases each). In germline, CDR1 is MDHEN, CDR2 SYDVKM. The CDR3 loop spans 15 amino acids. V was trimmed by 3 bases and J by 2 bases, leaving 14 bases between them. CDR3 amino acids: CASSFWGRDPYEQYF. The CDR3 region has the DNA TGTGCCAGCAGTTTTTGGGGGCGGGATCCCTACGAGCAGTACTTC.

The rearrangement uses TRBV5-4 and TRBJ1-1; D is possibly TRBD1 (6 bases). With 3 bases removed from V and 4 bases from J, the gap between germline ends came to 10 bases. The germline V gene has CDR1 SGHNT and CDR2 YYREEE (reference sequence). The CDR3 runs to 13 residues. The DNA of the CDR3 is TGTGCCAGCAGCTCTACAGGGACCACTGAAGCTTTCTTT. This encodes CASSSTGTTEAFF.

V is TRBV29-1 and J is TRBJ2-3; unclear D gene. This CDR3 contains 11 residues. Germline CDR1 and CDR2: SQVTM and ANQGSEA. The germline V and J ends were trimmed by 7 bases and 5 bases, with 10 bases remaining between them. The DNA for the CDR3 is TGCAGCGGACACTCACGAGATACGCAGTATTTT. Protein sequence: CSGHSRDTQYF.

This chain links TRBV9 with TRBJ2-6, with TRBD1 matching 8 bases. This CDR3 has 17 amino acids. Losses at the gene ends were 3 bases for V and 0 bases for J; bases not matched to a gene: 5. Germline lookup yields CDR1 SGDLS and CDR2 YYNGEE. This CDR3 is CASSAWTGSSGANVLTF. Written as DNA, the CDR3 is TGTGCCAGCAGCGCTTGGACAGGGAGCTCTGGGGCCAACGTCCTGACTTTC.

J is TRBJ2-1 and V is TRBV5-6; TRBD2 agrees at 13 bases. Trimming at V came to 2 bases and at J to 15 bases, leaving 8 bases not matched to a gene. Germline V gives CDR1 SGHDT, CDR2 YYEEEE. The CDR3 consists of 14 residues. The CDR3 sequence is CASSFIGLAGVWFF. The CDR3 DNA is TGTGCCAGCAGCTTCATCGGACTAGCGGGAGTGTGGTTCTTC.

This clone was found a few times. This chain connects TRBV7-9 to TRBJ2-5, with D hard to call. Germline V lookup: CDR1 SEHNR, CDR2 FQNEAQ (reference sequence). Between the trimmed V and J ends, which lost 0 bases and 4 bases, there was a span of 15 bases. The CDR3 runs 16 residues. The CDR3 DNA sequence: TGTGCCAGCAGCTTAGCAAATAGGATTCTAGGAGAGACCCAGTACTTC. Amino acids: CASSLANRILGETQYF. Based on the CDR3 plus reference TRBV7-9 and TRBJ2-5, the full variable domain is DTGVSQNPRHKITKRGQNVTFRCDPISEHNRLYWYRQTLGQGPEFLTYFQNEAQLEKSRLLSDRFSAERPKGSFSTLEIQRTEQGDSAMYLCASSLANRILGETQYFGPGTRLLVL.

This clone showed up just a few times. The J gene is TRBJ2-7, the V gene TRBV10-3, with D unresolved. CDR1 and CDR2 from the germline V gene are ENHRY and SYGVKD. Trimming pared 2 bases from V and 2 bases from J, leaving 4 bases between. CDR3 length: 12 residues. Here the CDR3 reads CAISEMAYEQYF. Written as DNA, the CDR3 is TGTGCCATCAGTGAGATGGCCTACGAGCAGTACTTC.

The chain links TRBV5-1 to TRBJ2-3; D is possibly TRBD2 (6 bases). Trimming stripped 4 bases from V and 4 bases from J, with 22 bases between. Germline CDR1 is SGHRS and CDR2 is YFSETQ. The CDR3 totals 17 residues. The CDR3 DNA sequence: TGCGCCAGCAGCCCTAAGATTGTGGGAGGCGTCGCAGATACGCAGTATTTT. Translated, it gives CASSPKIVGGVADTQYF.

The V call is TRBV5-1, the J call TRBJ1-2, with D uncertain. The CDR3 is 15 residues long. Germline V lookup: CDR1 SGHRS, CDR2 YFSETQ. Trimming pared 6 bases from V and 0 bases from J, leaving 15 bases between. In nucleotides, the CDR3 is TGCGCCAGCACCTCAGGCACAGATGCTAACTATGGCTACACCTTC. Protein product: CASTSGTDANYGYTF.

The chain joins TRBV5-4 to TRBJ1-6; the D gene is possibly TRBD1 (5 bases). The germline V and J ends were trimmed by 0 bases and 9 bases, with 13 bases remaining between them. There are 15 residues in the CDR3. Germline lookup yields CDR1 SGHNT and CDR2 YYREEE (reference sequence). CDR3 amino acids: CASSLDGGVSSPLHF. CDR3 in DNA: TGTGCCAGCAGCTTGGACGGGGGGGTGAGTTCACCCCTCCACTTT.

This clone was detected once. V usage is TRBV29-1 and J usage is TRBJ2-1; a possible D gene is TRBD1 (5 bases). V was shortened by 4 bases and J by 5 bases, with 15 bases between the two germline ends. CDR3 length: 14 residues. CDR1 and CDR2 (germline): SQVTM, ANQGSEA. In DNA form, the CDR3 reads TGCAGCGTTGGCTCCCCCAGGGCAGACAATGAGCAGTTCTTC. Translation gives CSVGSPRADNEQFF.